This TCR beta chain stems from a study of lymphopenia after photon versus proton radiotherapy. With V trimmed by 11 bases and J by 4 bases, 13 bases remained unmatched. Looked up from germline, CDR1 is SNHLY and CDR2 is FYNNEI. The CDR3 length is 15 residues. Measured with immunoSEQ multiplex PCR; TCRdb has only the in-frame clones, and not every one. The profile shows approximately 91,000 clones, about 83% of them singletons. Broader study findings: Survival link was tested only in deceased patients; proton benefit remains a possibility. Proton therapy kept repertoires fairly stable, unlike photons, which gained effector/memory cells. After the lymphocyte nadir, photon-treated repertoires showed oligoclonal expansion, especially of CD8+ Temra cells. Larger post-nadir TCR diversity loss correlated inversely with survival in deceased patients.

As regards this clone: What it binds is unknown.

The sequenced sample was peripheral blood, obtained from a patient treated with proton-based radiotherapy. This clonotype originated in a man aged 55 to 70 with pancreatic cancer. The chain employs TRBV2 and TRBJ2-2; 7 nucleotides line up with TRBD2. The CDR3 spells CACNRAGAVTGELFF. The CDR3, as DNA: TGTGCCTGCAACCGGGCGGGAGCGGTCACCGGGGAGCTGTTTTTT.